A single sample is the source of the 27 T cell receptor beta chains below, sequenced in a study of human T cells and chemical hapten exposure. Each CDR3 protein is one row after TCRdb ran MiXCR on the RACE reads. The sample lists around 380,000 distinct CDR3 sequences, more than 4.5% occurring once. Time point specified: patch test 1, 2 weeks after DPC sensitization. The treatment denotes: therapeutic diphenylcyclopropenone sensitization with weekly scalp DPC. The material was whole blood, obtained in connection with sensitization to the hapten diphenylcyclopropenone (DPC). All receptors come from a woman aged 45-60 years with alopecia areata. Some clones in this sample may be carry-over from other donors' samples.

The rearrangement links TRBV14 to TRBJ2-1; unclear D gene. V was shortened by 1 base and J by 4 bases, with 8 bases between the two germline ends. Germline CDR1 reads SGHDN; CDR2 reads FVKESK. The CDR3 spans 14 residues. The CDR3 region has the DNA TGTGCCAGCAGCCAAGTTCGAAATTACAATGAGCAGTTCTTC. Protein product: CASSQVRNYNEQFF. Full variable domain (rest looked up from reference TRBV14 and TRBJ2-1): EAGVTQFPSHSVIEKGQTVTLRCDPISGHDNLYWYRRVMGKEIKFLLHFVKESKQDESGMPNNRFLAERTGGTYSTLKVQPAELEDSGVYFCASSQVRNYNEQFFGPGTRLTVL.

Notes on this clonotype: A read error may explain this, as a much larger clone is one base away. The chain employs TRBV7-9 and TRBJ2-3, with a possible D match to TRBD2 (7 bases). Per germline, CDR1 SEHNR and CDR2 FQNEAQ (reference sequence). This CDR3 is built from 15 residues. The CDR3 bases are TGTGCCAGCCGCACGGGGGGCGCGAGCACAGATTCGCAGTATTTT. Translated: CASRTGGASTDSQYF.

The table lists this clonotype with many counts. The CDR3 bases are TGTGCCAGCAGCCCCCGGATAGCGGGGTCTAATGAGCAGTTCTTC. Residues: CASSPRIAGSNEQFF. This chain links TRBV12-3 or TRBV12-4 with TRBJ2-1; 8 bases map to TRBD2. With V trimmed by 6 bases and J by 7 bases, 11 bases remained unmatched. CDR3 length: 15 amino acids.

The chain uses TRBV20-1 and TRBJ1-5; TRBD1 matches 7 bases. Germline CDR1 DFQATT, CDR2 SNEGSKA (reference sequence). The CDR3 contains 15 residues. J was trimmed by 10 bases and V by 0 bases; bases with no gene match: 12. CDR3 bases: TGCAGTGCTAGAGATTTTTGGGACAGCATGTCTCCCCAGCATTTT. This gives the protein CSARDFWDSMSPQHF.

This sequence joins TRBV20-1 and TRBJ1-5, with unresolved D. Deletions cut 0 bases from V and 2 bases from J, with 11 bases between. Germline V gives CDR1 DFQATT, CDR2 SNEGSKA (reference sequence). The CDR3 is 15 residues long. CDR3 sequence reads: CSARDSPGGNQPQHF. CDR3 DNA sequence: TGCAGTGCTAGAGATTCCCCAGGAGGCAATCAGCCCCAGCATTTT.

There are many counts of this clonotype. V is TRBV29-1 and J is TRBJ1-1; D not certain. Germline V CDR1 and CDR2: SQVTM, ANQGSEA. The CDR3 length is 14 residues. V was pared by 8 bases and J by 1 base, with 17 bases between. The DNA for the CDR3 is TGCAGCCATCGAGGGTCCTTGCGGAACACTGAAGCTTTCTTT. Amino acids: CSHRGSLRNTEAFF.

This clonotype has at least ten counts. V and J are TRBV6-1 and TRBJ2-1; 12 nucleotides match TRBD1. The CDR3 is 16 amino acids. V lost 5 bases to trimming and J lost 10 bases; unmatched junction nucleotides: 12. The germline V gene has CDR1 MNHNS and CDR2 SASEGT. CDR3 in amino acids: CASSPPTGQGAREQFF. As DNA, the CDR3 is TGTGCCAGCAGTCCCCCCACGGGACAGGGGGCGCGGGAGCAGTTCTTC.

This chain joins TRBV29-1 and TRBJ2-7; 10 bases are shared with TRBD1. From germline, CDR1 is SQVTM and CDR2 ANQGSEA. J gave up 7 bases and V 6 bases, and 9 bases lay outside the gene matches. The CDR3 spans 13 residues. The CDR3 DNA is TGCAGCGTCCGCGGGACAGGGGTGGGGGAGCAGTACTTC. This codes for CSVRGTGVGEQYF.

This clonotype was seen only a few times. This rearrangement joins TRBV3-1 to TRBJ2-7, with 7 bases aligning to TRBD2. The CDR3 loop spans 18 amino acids. CDR1 is LGHDT, CDR2 YNNKEL, per germline (reference sequence). With V trimmed by 1 base and J by 2 bases, 14 bases remained unmatched. The CDR3: CASSQGYLVAGEAYEQYF. CDR3 DNA sequence: TGTGCCAGCAGCCAAGGGTATCTTGTTGCGGGGGAAGCCTACGAGCAGTACTTC.

The chain uses TRBV11-2 and TRBJ2-3; 10 nucleotides match TRBD2. The CDR3 is 18 amino acids. V lost 6 bases, J lost 0 bases, and 12 bases stayed unmatched. In germline, CDR1 is SGHAT, CDR2 FQNNGV. This CDR3 is CASRAGRLAGSSTDTQYF. The DNA for the CDR3 is TGTGCCAGCAGGGCCGGAAGACTAGCGGGCTCTAGCACAGATACGCAGTATTTT.

This clonotype showed up many times. The chain uses TRBV29-1 and TRBJ1-3; D is possibly TRBD1 (5 bases). This CDR3 spans 13 amino acids. Germline CDR1 reads SQVTM; CDR2 reads ANQGSEA. The V gene lost 2 bases and the J gene lost 2 bases, with 7 bases spanning the gap. CDR3 loop: CSVEKGTGNTIYF. CDR3 bases: TGCAGCGTTGAAAAGGGGACTGGAAACACCATATATTTT.

The chain carries TRBV6-6 and TRBJ1-1; 8 nucleotides align to TRBD1. Trimming at V came to 6 bases and at J to 2 bases, leaving 17 bases not matched to a gene. CDR1 is MNHNY, CDR2 SVGAGI, per germline (reference sequence). This CDR3 is built from 18 residues. CDR3 residues: CASRTPGGDRYTNTEAFF. The CDR3 DNA reads as TGTGCCAGCAGAACTCCCGGAGGGGACAGGTACACCAACACTGAAGCTTTCTTT.

J is TRBJ2-6 and V is TRBV5-1; 7 bases agree with TRBD1. Per the germline V gene, CDR1 is SGHRS and CDR2 is YFSETQ. The CDR3 covers 16 residues. V gave up 2 bases and J gave up 4 bases; unmatched junction bases: 6. DNA of the CDR3: TGCGCCAGCAGCTTATCTCCGGGACAGGGGGCCAACGTCCTGACTTTC. Encoded protein: CASSLSPGQGANVLTF.

This clonotype was observed a few times. The chain has TRBV19 and TRBJ2-1, with 10 bases identical to TRBD2. The V segment lost 5 bases and the J segment 6 bases; nucleotides outside the gene matches: 7. From germline, CDR1 is LNHDA and CDR2 SQIVND (reference sequence). This CDR3 has 15 residues. The CDR3 nucleotides are TGTGCCAGTAGTTCTGTAGCGGGAGGCCGCAATGAGCAGTTCTTC. Protein: CASSSVAGGRNEQFF. Filled out from reference TRBV19 and TRBJ2-1, the complete variable domain reads DGGITQSPKYLFRKEGQNVTLSCEQNLNHDAMYWYRQDPGQGLRLIYYSQIVNDFQKGDIAEGYSVSREKKESFPLTVTSAQKNPTAFYLCASSSVAGGRNEQFFGPGTRLTVL.

The V and J genes are TRBV20-1 and TRBJ2-7; 13 bases fit TRBD2. Germline assignment: CDR1 DFQATT and CDR2 SNEGSKA (reference sequence). The CDR3 extends over 13 amino acids. J was trimmed by 5 bases and V by 5 bases; bases with no gene match: 3. The CDR3 protein is CSAPTSGRNEQYF. The CDR3 nucleotides are TGCAGTGCTCCGACTAGCGGGAGGAACGAGCAGTACTTC.

This clonotype has a handful of counts. V usage is TRBV6-4 and J usage is TRBJ2-3; D call uncertain. The CDR3 extends over 14 amino acids. V dropped 4 bases and J dropped 5 bases, with 13 bases sitting between them. Looked up from germline, CDR1 is MRHNA and CDR2 is SNTAGT. The CDR3 DNA reads as TGTGCCAGCAGTGCCACCCCCCGGTTAGATACGCAGTATTTT. Its translation is CASSATPRLDTQYF.

This clonotype was seen more than once but under ten times. V usage is TRBV6-6 and J usage is TRBJ1-5; possible D gene TRBD1, 6 bases. In germline, CDR1 is MNHNY, CDR2 SVGAGI (reference sequence). The CDR3 runs 16 residues. V was cut by 2 bases and J by 3 bases, with 14 bases left in between. CDR3 amino acids: CASSYRAGAVNQPQHF. The CDR3 DNA reads as TGTGCCAGCAGTTACAGGGCAGGGGCCGTCAATCAGCCCCAGCATTTT.

This clonotype was found many times. The chain couples TRBV27 to TRBJ1-1; 7 bases agree with TRBD1. This CDR3 has 15 residues. Germline CDR1 and CDR2: MNHEY and SMNVEV (reference sequence). J was trimmed by 5 bases and V by 2 bases; bases with no gene match: 8. The CDR3 bases are TGTGCCAGCAGTTTAAGCCGTGCAGGGGGAACTGAAGCTTTCTTT. Translation: CASSLSRAGGTEAFF.

This clonotype was observed a few times. The chain is built from TRBV7-6 and TRBJ2-7, with 8 bases that match TRBD1. In germline, CDR1 is SGHVS, CDR2 FNYEAQ. V was clipped by 0 bases and J by 0 bases; unmatched bases: 1. This CDR3 is 15 amino acids long. This CDR3 reads CASSLAGQDSYEQYF. In DNA form, the CDR3 reads TGTGCCAGCAGCTTAGCGGGACAGGACTCCTACGAGCAGTACTTC.

A few counts support this clonotype. The chain links TRBV7-2 to TRBJ2-7; D remains ambiguous. The CDR3 covers 12 residues. Germline V gene lookup returns CDR1 SGHTA and CDR2 FQGNSA. V lost 7 bases, J lost 3 bases, and 10 bases lay in between. CDR3 in amino acids: CASTRRHYEQYF. The CDR3 DNA reads as TGTGCCAGCACAAGGCGGCACTACGAGCAGTACTTC.

This clonotype has just a few counts. This rearrangement joins TRBV29-1 to TRBJ2-3; 10 nucleotides agree with TRBD2. Losses at the gene ends were 7 bases for V and 8 bases for J; bases not matched to a gene: 12. This CDR3 region has 14 residues. The germline V gene has CDR1 SQVTM and CDR2 ANQGSEA. Here the CDR3 reads CSALSGRAFGTQYF. CDR3 nucleotides: TGCAGCGCCCTCAGCGGGAGGGCCTTTGGTACGCAGTATTTT.

The chain employs TRBV12-3 or TRBV12-4 and TRBJ1-5, with D maybe TRBD1 (5 bases). This CDR3 region has 14 residues. Trimming cost V 5 bases and J 2 bases, with 10 bases left between them. The CDR3 here is CASSDSVGNQPQHF. In DNA form, the CDR3 reads TGTGCCAGCAGTGACAGCGTGGGCAATCAGCCCCAGCATTTT.

There are many counts of this clonotype. The J gene is TRBJ2-3, the V gene TRBV18, with D perhaps matching TRBD2 (6 bases). This CDR3 region has 14 residues. Per germline, CDR1 KGHSH and CDR2 LQKENI. Trimming left V 3 bases short and J 4 bases short, with 11 bases between. CDR3 protein: CASSPAGSADTQYF. CDR3 in DNA: TGTGCCAGCTCACCTGCCGGGAGTGCAGATACGCAGTATTTT.

This clonotype has a handful of counts. V gene TRBV2 combines with J gene TRBJ2-3; 9 nucleotides align to TRBD1. With 1 base clipped from V and 7 bases from J, the junction kept 9 bases outside the gene matches. CDR3 length equals 16 residues. Germline V gene data show CDR1 as SNHLY and CDR2 as FYNNEI. The CDR3: CASSEVADRGWNTQYF. The DNA of the CDR3 is TGTGCCAGCAGTGAAGTGGCGGACAGGGGATGGAATACGCAGTATTTT.

The chain has TRBV29-1 and TRBJ2-1, with D perhaps matching TRBD2 (5 bases). This CDR3 comprises 12 residues. Germline V CDR1 and CDR2: SQVTM, ANQGSEA. V was trimmed by 6 bases and J by 9 bases, leaving 15 bases between them. CDR3 region: CSVDHQGSEQFF. CDR3 nucleotide sequence: TGCAGCGTCGACCATCAAGGGAGTGAGCAGTTCTTC.

As concerns this clonotype: A much more abundant neighbour one base away suggests this may be a read error. V usage is TRBV20-1 and J usage is TRBJ2-7; D is perhaps TRBD2 (6 bases). CDR1 and CDR2 (germline): DFQATT, SNEGSKA (reference sequence). This CDR3 has 13 amino acids. The ends were cut back, 3 bases at V and 2 bases at J, with 11 bases in the middle. CDR3 nucleotide sequence: TGCAGTGCTAGCGGCGGGGTACCCTACGAGCAGTACTTC. The encoded protein is CSASGGVPYEQYF.

In the case of this clonotype: This may be a read error, as it is one base from a much larger clone. The chain carries TRBV29-1 and TRBJ2-1; possible D gene TRBD1, 5 bases. This CDR3 region has 13 residues. Per germline, CDR1 SQVTM and CDR2 ANQGSEA. CDR3 nucleotide sequence: TGCAGCGTTGGGGGCCAGAGTCCCCATGAGCAGCTCTTC. Protein: CSVGGQSPHEQLF.